The rows below give T cell receptor beta chains drawn from one sample of a study of blood T cell repertoires in COVID-19. Assay used: immunoSEQ multiplex PCR; TCRdb lists only in-frame clones, some missing. The sample records some 60,000 clones, more than 60% being singletons. The sample was peripheral blood. These receptors originate from a woman between 45 and 65 years old with active or convalescent COVID-19. The CDR3 runs from the conserved cysteine through the conserved F or W. D genes are given only for firm matches. Where a row states a size, it is once, few, many or the class of an expanded clone; other rows omit it.

CDR3	DNA	V	size	D	J
CASSLSGVRGEKLFF	TGCGCCAGCAGCCTGTCGGGCGTTAGGGGAGAAAAACTGTTTTTT	TRBV5-1	once	.	TRBJ1-4
CATSRDLPSGRTAKNIQYF	TGTGCCACCAGCAGAGATCTTCCCAGTGGGCGTACCGCCAAAAACATTCAGTACTTC	TRBV15	.	.	TRBJ2-4
CSVERGGETQYF	TGCAGCGTTGAACGGGGAGGAGAGACCCAGTACTTC	TRBV29-1	.	.	TRBJ2-5
CAIKSQENTEAFF	TGTGCCATCAAGAGTCAGGAGAACACTGAAGCTTTCTTT	TRBV10-3	.	.	TRBJ1-1
CASSPDSWGEKLFF	TGTGCCAGCAGCCCGGACAGCTGGGGTGAAAAACTGTTTTTT	TRBV5-8	.	.	TRBJ1-4
CASSLGPTGANVLTF	TGTGCCAGCAGTTTGGGGCCCACTGGGGCCAACGTCCTGACTTTC	TRBV28	.	.	TRBJ2-6
CASSLGLAGGQDTQYF	TGTGCCAGCAGCCTGGGACTAGCGGGAGGGCAGGATACGCAGTATTTT	TRBV11-2	few	TRBD2	TRBJ2-3
CASGLVGELFF	TGTGCCAGCGGACTCGTCGGGGAGCTGTTTTTT	TRBV6-6	.	.	TRBJ2-2
CASSLGVGRREQYF	TGTGCCAGCAGCTTGGGAGTCGGGAGGCGGGAGCAGTACTTC	TRBV5-8	.	TRBD2	TRBJ2-7
CASSQVQGARNTQYF	TGTGCCAGCAGCCAAGTTCAGGGGGCTAGGAATACGCAGTATTTT	TRBV3-1/TRBV3-2	.	TRBD1	TRBJ2-3
CASSGTELAKNIQYF	TGTGCCAGTAGTGGGACAGAGTTAGCCAAAAACATTCAGTACTTC	TRBV19	.	TRBD1	TRBJ2-4
CAIRGVGRGGSGSNSPLHF	TGTGCCATCAGAGGAGTCGGGAGGGGAGGGAGTGGTTCGAATTCACCCCTCCACTTT	TRBV10-3	few	.	TRBJ1-6
CASSGVTGNNYGYTF	TGTGCCAGCAGTGGGGTGACAGGGAACAACTATGGCTACACCTTC	TRBV27	.	TRBD1	TRBJ1-2
CASSYSELRSYEQYF	TGTGCCAGCAGTTACTCAGAATTACGGTCCTACGAGCAGTACTTC	TRBV6-6	.	.	TRBJ2-7
CSVERQNTGELFF	TGCAGCGTTGAACGACAGAACACCGGGGAGCTGTTTTTT	TRBV29-1	.	.	TRBJ2-2
CACRSSGPYEQYF	TGTGCCTGCCGATCTAGCGGACCCTACGAGCAGTACTTC	TRBV30	few	TRBD2	TRBJ2-7
CAISDSNSLNTEAFF	TGTGCCATCAGTGATTCCAACAGCTTGAACACTGAAGCTTTCTTT	TRBV10-3	.	.	TRBJ1-1
CASSSSGGYWDTQYF	TGTGCCAGCAGCTCTAGCGGGGGGTACTGGGATACGCAGTATTTT	TRBV7-8	.	TRBD2	TRBJ2-3
CASSDPLAGGFPDTQYF	TGTGCCAGCAGCGACCCACTAGCGGGAGGCTTCCCTGATACGCAGTATTTT	TRBV9	.	TRBD2	TRBJ2-3
CASKGRAGELFF	TGCGCCAGCAAGGGCAGGGCCGGGGAGCTGTTTTTT	TRBV10-2	.	.	TRBJ2-2
CATSRNLAENEQFF	TGTGCCACCAGCAGAAACCTAGCGGAAAATGAGCAGTTCTTC	TRBV15	.	TRBD2	TRBJ2-1
CATSRRQGAGNIQYF	TGTGCCACCAGCAGACGACAGGGGGCCGGAAACATTCAGTACTTC	TRBV15	once	TRBD1	TRBJ2-4
CASSWREDYGYTF	TGTGCCAGCAGTTGGCGGGAAGACTATGGCTACACCTTC	TRBV2	.	.	TRBJ1-2
CASSIQGGAEKLFF	TGTGCCAGTAGTATTCAAGGGGGCGCGGAAAAACTGTTTTTT	TRBV19	few	TRBD1	TRBJ1-4
CASSLLGLAGGPSYLDTQYF	TGTGCCAGCAGCTTACTGGGGCTAGCGGGAGGCCCTTCATACCTGGATACGCAGTATTTT	TRBV7-6	few	TRBD2	TRBJ2-3
CASNSGGGSPLHF	TGTGCCAGCAACTCGGGGGGCGGATCACCCCTCCACTTT	TRBV2	.	.	TRBJ1-6
CASSFSEDEQFF	TGTGCCAGCAGCTTTAGCGAGGATGAGCAGTTCTTC	TRBV11-2	.	.	TRBJ2-1
CASSYTDRREAGYTF	TGTGCCAGCAGTTACACTGACAGGCGAGAGGCTGGCTACACCTTC	TRBV6-7	.	.	TRBJ1-2
CASRWEQGNSPLHF	TGTGCCAGCAGGTGGGAACAGGGTAATTCACCCCTCCACTTT	TRBV2	.	.	TRBJ1-6
CASRTEGQRTDTQYF	TGTGCCAGTAGGACGGAGGGCCAACGCACAGATACGCAGTATTTT	TRBV19	.	.	TRBJ2-3
CASSFSGGSGGELFF	TGTGCCAGCAGCTTCTCGGGAGGTTCCGGCGGGGAGCTGTTTTTT	TRBV5-5	few	TRBD2	TRBJ2-2
CASRLLGAESPLHF	TGTGCCAGCAGGTTGTTGGGGGCGGAGTCACCCCTCCACTTT	TRBV7-9	.	.	TRBJ1-6
CSVELGERIPDTQYF	TGCAGCGTTGAATTAGGAGAACGAATCCCAGATACGCAGTATTTT	TRBV29-1	.	.	TRBJ2-3
CASSLGSSGNTIYF	TGTGCCAGCAGCTTAGGCAGCTCTGGAAACACCATATATTTT	TRBV11-2	once	.	TRBJ1-3
CAWMMERNTQYF	TGTGCCTGGATGATGGAGAGAAATACGCAGTATTTT	TRBV30	.	.	TRBJ2-3
CASRPLAGEVSEQFF	TGTGCCAGCAGACCACTAGCGGGAGAGGTTTCGGAGCAGTTCTTC	TRBV2	.	TRBD2	TRBJ2-1
CASQKEGAQGELFF	TGTGCCAGCCAAAAAGAGGGGGCTCAGGGGGAGCTGTTTTTT	TRBV6-6	.	TRBD1	TRBJ2-2
CSVVFSNTEAFF	TGCAGCGTTGTCTTCTCGAACACTGAAGCTTTCTTT	TRBV29-1	.	.	TRBJ1-1
CASSLGTSGKFTDTQYF	TGTGCCAGCAGCCTCGGGACTAGCGGGAAATTCACAGATACGCAGTATTTT	TRBV3-1/TRBV3-2	once	TRBD2	TRBJ2-3
CASSLWSQGGSTDTQYF	TGTGCCAGCAGCTTATGGTCGCAGGGAGGAAGCACAGATACGCAGTATTTT	TRBV7-9	once	.	TRBJ2-3
CASRPGYYGYTF	TGTGCCAGTAGGCCGGGGTACTATGGCTACACCTTC	TRBV19	.	.	TRBJ1-2
CSARDLEGYTF	TGCAGTGCTAGAGATCTAGAAGGCTACACCTTC	TRBV20-1	few	.	TRBJ1-2
CASSLGAGGWTDTQYF	TGTGCCAGCAGCTTAGGGGCGGGAGGATGGACAGATACGCAGTATTTT	TRBV11-3	.	TRBD2	TRBJ2-3
CASSLDWWREGNEQFF	TGTGCCAGCAGCTTGGATTGGTGGCGGGAGGGCAATGAGCAGTTCTTC	TRBV5-8	.	TRBD2	TRBJ2-1
CAVRGLEETQYF	TGTGCCGTCAGGGGGCTGGAGGAGACCCAGTACTTC	TRBV10-3	.	TRBD1	TRBJ2-5
CASRLPGGASGYTF	TGTGCCAGCAGACTCCCCGGGGGGGCGTCCGGCTACACCTTC	TRBV5-8	few	.	TRBJ1-2
CASSHKINQRGQPQHF	TGTGCCAGCAGTCACAAAATAAATCAACGGGGTCAGCCCCAGCATTTT	TRBV28	.	.	TRBJ1-5
CASSLLGQSYEQYF	TGTGCCAGCAGCTTGTTGGGACAGTCCTACGAGCAGTACTTC	TRBV5-6	.	TRBD1	TRBJ2-7
CASSHTNQAGETQYF	TGTGCCAGCAGCCACACGAACCAAGCAGGAGAGACCCAGTACTTC	TRBV11-2	.	.	TRBJ2-5
CASSPYAGGQREAFF	TGTGCCAGCAGCCCCTATGCGGGGGGGCAAAGGGAAGCTTTCTTT	TRBV9	.	.	TRBJ1-1
CASKGLAGNTGELFF	TGTGCCAGCAAGGGACTAGCGGGAAACACCGGGGAGCTGTTTTTT	TRBV9	.	TRBD2	TRBJ2-2
CASSRRGDTEAFF	TGTGCCAGCAGTCGCAGAGGAGACACTGAAGCTTTCTTT	TRBV6-6	.	.	TRBJ1-1
CASSLKQGGTYGYTF	TGTGCCAGCAGCTTGAAACAGGGTGGGACCTATGGCTACACCTTC	TRBV5-4	.	.	TRBJ1-2
CASRPGLEETQYF	TGCGCCAGCAGACCGGGACTAGAGGAGACCCAGTACTTC	TRBV5-1	.	TRBD2	TRBJ2-5
CASRDGSSYNEQFF	TGTGCCAGCCGGGACGGGAGCTCCTACAATGAGCAGTTCTTC	TRBV3-1/TRBV3-2	.	.	TRBJ2-1
CASSSSGLAGRELFF	TGTGCCAGCAGCTCAAGCGGGCTAGCGGGGAGGGAGCTGTTTTTT	TRBV11-2	.	TRBD2	TRBJ2-2
CASSQWGLWDEKLFF	TGCGCCAGCAGTCAATGGGGACTTTGGGATGAAAAACTGTTTTTT	TRBV23-1	.	.	TRBJ1-4